A single T cell receptor (beta chain) is shown here with its context. The record originates from a study of neoadjuvant anti-PD-1 for oral cavity cancer. Described time point: after neoadjuvant nivolumab, at surgical resection. The patients had HPV-negative, locally advanced oral cavity squamous cell carcinoma. This CDR3 contains 15 residues. The ends lost 3 bases at V and 4 bases at J; junction bases unmatched: 6. Germline V lookup: CDR1 MRHNA, CDR2 SNTAGT. Sequencing was performed with immunoSEQ multiplex PCR; in TCRdb, only in-frame clones are kept and a portion is missing. The sample consists of some 6,200 clones, 45% to 65% of them appearing once.

Sequencing was performed on tumor tissue, taken after nivolumab (anti-PD-1) treatment. The chain couples TRBV6-4 to TRBJ2-5; 9 nucleotides agree with TRBD2. The sequence derives from a person aged 35 to 85 with oral cavity squamous cell carcinoma. The DNA of the CDR3 is TGTGCCAGCAGTGAATCAGCGGGGGGTTCAGAGACCCAGTACTTC. Translation gives CASSESAGGSETQYF.